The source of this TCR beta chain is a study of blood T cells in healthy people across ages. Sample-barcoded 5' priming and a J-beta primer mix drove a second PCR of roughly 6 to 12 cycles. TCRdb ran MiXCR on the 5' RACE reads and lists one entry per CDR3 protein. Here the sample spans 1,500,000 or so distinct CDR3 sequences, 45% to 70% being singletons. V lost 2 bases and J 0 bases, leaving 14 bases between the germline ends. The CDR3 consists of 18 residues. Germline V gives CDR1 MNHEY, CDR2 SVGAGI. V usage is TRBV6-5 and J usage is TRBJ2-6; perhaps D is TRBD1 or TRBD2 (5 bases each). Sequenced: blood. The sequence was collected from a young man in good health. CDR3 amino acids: CASSYVSGLDSGANVLTF. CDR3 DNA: TGTGCCAGCAGTTACGTTTCGGGGCTCGACTCTGGGGCCAACGTCCTGACTTTC.